The TCR beta chain under discussion was sequenced for a study of CD8 T cells in Susac syndrome. Random hexamers primed reverse transcription of roughly 0.45 to 1 ug RNA. Each CDR3 protein gets one entry after TCRdb re-called the immunoSEQ multiplex PCR reads with MiXCR. The data hold 110,000 or so distinct CDR3 sequences, with 85% to 95% observed a single time. High-throughput TCR beta sequencing covered peripheral CD8+ and CD4+ T cells. CD8+ and CD4+ T cells were negatively isolated; TEMRA cells were FACS-enriched. Germline values: CDR1 MNHEY, CDR2 SMNVEV (reference sequence). The CDR3 spans 14 residues. V lost 0 bases and J lost 12; bases outside the gene matches: 7.

The clonotype was recovered from a human donor in good health. The chain carries TRBV27 and TRBJ1-4; 7 bases align to TRBD1. The specimen sequenced was CD8+ T cells from PBMCs. Here the CDR3 DNA reads TGTGCCAGCAGTTTATCGCAAGGGGGCGGGGAACTGTTTTTT. Translating it yields CASSLSQGGGELFF.